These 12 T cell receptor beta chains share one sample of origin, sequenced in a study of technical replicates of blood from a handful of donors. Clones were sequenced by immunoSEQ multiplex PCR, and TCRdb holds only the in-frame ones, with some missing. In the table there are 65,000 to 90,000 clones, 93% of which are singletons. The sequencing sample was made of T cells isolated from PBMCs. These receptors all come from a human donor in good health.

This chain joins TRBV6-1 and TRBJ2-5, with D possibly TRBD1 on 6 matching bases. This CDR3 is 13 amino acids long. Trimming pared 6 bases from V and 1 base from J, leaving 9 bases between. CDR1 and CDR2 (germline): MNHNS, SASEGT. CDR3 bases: TGTGCCAGCAGCCCAGGGGCCCAAGAGACCCAGTACTTC. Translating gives CASSPGAQETQYF.

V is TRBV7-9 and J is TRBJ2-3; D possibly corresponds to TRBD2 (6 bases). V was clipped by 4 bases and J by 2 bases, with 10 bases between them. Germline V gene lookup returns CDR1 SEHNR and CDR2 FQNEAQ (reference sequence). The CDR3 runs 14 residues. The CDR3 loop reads CASSSGDSTDTQYF. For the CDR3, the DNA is TGTGCCAGCAGCTCGGGGGATTCCACAGATACGCAGTATTTT.

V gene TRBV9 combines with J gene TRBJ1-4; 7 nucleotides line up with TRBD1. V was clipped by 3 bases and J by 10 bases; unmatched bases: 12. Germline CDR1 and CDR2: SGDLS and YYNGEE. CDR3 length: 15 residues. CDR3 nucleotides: TGTGCCAGCAGCGGAACTACAGGGGATCGGAGAAAACTGTTTTTT. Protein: CASSGTTGDRRKLFF. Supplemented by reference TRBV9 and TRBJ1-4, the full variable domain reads DSGVTQTPKHLITATGQRVTLRCSPRSGDLSVYWYQQSLDQGLQFLIQYYNGEERAKGNILERFSAQQFPDLHSELNLSSLELGDSALYFCASSGTTGDRRKLFFGSGTQLSVL.

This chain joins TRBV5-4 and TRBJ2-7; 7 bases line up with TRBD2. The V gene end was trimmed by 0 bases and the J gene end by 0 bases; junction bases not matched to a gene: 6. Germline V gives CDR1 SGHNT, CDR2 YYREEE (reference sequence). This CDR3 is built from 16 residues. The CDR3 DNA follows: TGTGCCAGCAGCTTGGTAGGAGCGGGGATCTCCTACGAGCAGTACTTC. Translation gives CASSLVGAGISYEQYF.

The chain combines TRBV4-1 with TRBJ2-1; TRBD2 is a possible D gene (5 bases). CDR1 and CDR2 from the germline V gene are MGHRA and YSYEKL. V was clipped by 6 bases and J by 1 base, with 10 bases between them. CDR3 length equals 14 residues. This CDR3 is CASRLERSYNEQFF. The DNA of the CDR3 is TGCGCCAGCAGACTTGAGCGGTCCTACAATGAGCAGTTCTTC.

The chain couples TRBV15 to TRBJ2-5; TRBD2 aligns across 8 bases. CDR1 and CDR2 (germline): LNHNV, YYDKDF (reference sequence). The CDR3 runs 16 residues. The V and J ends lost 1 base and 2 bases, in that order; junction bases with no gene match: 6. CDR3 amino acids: CATSRGSGDIQETQYF. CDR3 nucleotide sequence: TGTGCCACCAGCAGAGGTAGCGGGGATATACAAGAGACCCAGTACTTC.

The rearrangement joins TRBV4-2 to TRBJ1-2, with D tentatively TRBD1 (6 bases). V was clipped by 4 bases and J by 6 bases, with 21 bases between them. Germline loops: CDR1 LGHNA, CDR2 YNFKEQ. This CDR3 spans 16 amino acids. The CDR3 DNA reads TGTGCCAGCAGCCTTCCTCACAGGGCCGAGGCGAATGGCTACACCTTC. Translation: CASSLPHRAEANGYTF.

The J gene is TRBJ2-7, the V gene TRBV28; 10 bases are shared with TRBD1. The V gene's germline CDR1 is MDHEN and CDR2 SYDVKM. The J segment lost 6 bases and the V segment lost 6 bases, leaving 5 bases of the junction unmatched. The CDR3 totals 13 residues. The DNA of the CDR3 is TGTGCCAGCAGCGGATGGACAGGGGGCGAGCAGTACTTC. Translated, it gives CASSGWTGGEQYF.

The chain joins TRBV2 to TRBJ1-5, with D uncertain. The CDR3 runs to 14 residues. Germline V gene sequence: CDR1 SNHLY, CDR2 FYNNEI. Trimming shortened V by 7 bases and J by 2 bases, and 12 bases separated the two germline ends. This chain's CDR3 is CASTGFRGNQPQHF. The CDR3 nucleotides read TGTGCCAGCACGGGTTTTCGGGGCAATCAGCCCCAGCATTTT. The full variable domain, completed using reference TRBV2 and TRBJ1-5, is EPEVTQTPSHQVTQMGQEVILRCVPISNHLYFYWYRQILGQKVEFLVSFYNNEISEKSEIFDDQFSVERPDGSNFTLKIRSTKLEDSAMYFCASTGFRGNQPQHFGDGTRLSIL.

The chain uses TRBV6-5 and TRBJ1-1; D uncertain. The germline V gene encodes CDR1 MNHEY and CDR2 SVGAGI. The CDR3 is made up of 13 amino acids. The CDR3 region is CATSPIMNTEAFF. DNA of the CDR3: TGTGCTACTAGTCCGATTATGAACACTGAAGCTTTCTTT.

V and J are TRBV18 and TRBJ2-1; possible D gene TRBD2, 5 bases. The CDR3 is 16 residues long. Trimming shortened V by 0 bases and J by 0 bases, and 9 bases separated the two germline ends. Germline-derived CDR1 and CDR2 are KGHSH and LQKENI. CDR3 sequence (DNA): TGTGCCAGCTCACCACCACAGCGGAGCTCCTACAATGAGCAGTTCTTC. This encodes CASSPPQRSSYNEQFF.

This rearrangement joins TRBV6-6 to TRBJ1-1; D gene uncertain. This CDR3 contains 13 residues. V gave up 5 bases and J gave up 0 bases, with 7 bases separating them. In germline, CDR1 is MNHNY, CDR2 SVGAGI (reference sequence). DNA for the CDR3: TGTGCCAGCAGTAACAGCCTGAACACTGAAGCTTTCTTT. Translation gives CASSNSLNTEAFF.